Listed here are 28 T cell receptor beta chains from one sample, sequenced in a study of T-cell memory formation after mild COVID-19. MiXCR was run by TCRdb on the 5' RACE reads, yielding one entry per CDR3 protein. The sample records around 340,000 distinct CDR3 sequences, approximately 16% being singletons. Sequencing was performed on PBMCs or a T cell subset sorted from them (not recorded which). The origin of the receptors is a man between 18 and 35 years old who had mild COVID-19 (a few samples of this study predate the infection). Cell type and time point are not known.

CDR3: CSARAGSNQPQHF. The CDR3 DNA reads as TGCAGTGCTAGAGCCGGGAGCAATCAGCCCCAGCATTTT. V is TRBV20-1 and J is TRBJ1-5; D uncertain. Trimming removed 1 base from V and 1 base from J, with 5 bases in between. Germline lookup yields CDR1 DFQATT and CDR2 SNEGSKA (reference sequence). This CDR3 spans 13 amino acids.

V usage is TRBV9 and J usage is TRBJ1-2, with D maybe TRBD1 (6 bases). Per germline, CDR1 SGDLS and CDR2 YYNGEE. The CDR3 contains 13 residues. V lost 0 bases and J lost 6, with 9 bases in between. CDR3 DNA: TGTGCCAGCAGCGTAGACAGGGCCCATGGCTACACCTTC. This translates into CASSVDRAHGYTF.

The chain combines TRBV25-1 with TRBJ2-1; TRBD1 aligns across 8 bases. The CDR3 has 17 amino acids. Germline-derived CDR1 and CDR2 are MGHDK and SYGVNS. V dropped 3 bases and J dropped 4; count of bases not matched to a gene: 11. CDR3 coding DNA: TGTGCCAGCAGTGATCCCCTGGCAGGGGGCAGGTACAATGAGCAGTTCTTC. It encodes CASSDPLAGGRYNEQFF.

This chain connects TRBV7-2 to TRBJ1-1; a possible D gene is TRBD1 (5 bases). Trimming took 5 bases from V and 8 from J, leaving 15 bases between them. Germline CDR1 and CDR2: SGHTA and FQGNSA. This CDR3 is built from 13 residues. CDR3 protein: CASSPGTDREAFF. The CDR3 DNA follows: TGTGCCAGCAGCCCGGGGACGGATCGGGAAGCTTTCTTT.

The genes are TRBV10-3 and TRBJ2-1; D ambiguous. CDR3 length: 13 residues. CDR1 and CDR2 (germline): ENHRY, SYGVKD. V was clipped by 7 bases and J by 7 bases, with 14 bases between them. CDR3 residues: CAITPNEENEQFF. CDR3 sequence (DNA): TGTGCCATCACCCCGAACGAGGAAAATGAGCAGTTCTTC.

This clonotype was observed once. This chain links TRBV3-1 with TRBJ1-6; D is ambiguous. The V end lost 2 bases, the J end lost 4 bases, and 9 bases lay between the germline ends. The CDR3 length is 15 residues. Germline CDR1 LGHDT, CDR2 YNNKEL (reference sequence). CDR3 DNA sequence: TGTGCCAGCAGCCAATGGACGGAATATAATTCACCCCTCCACTTT. This translates into CASSQWTEYNSPLHF.

The CDR3 protein is CASSIPASSGGYTF. The CDR3 region has the DNA TGTGCCAGCAGTATTCCCGCCTCGTCCGGAGGCTACACCTTC. V gene TRBV12-3 or TRBV12-4 combines with J gene TRBJ1-2; D not certain. The CDR3 is 14 amino acids. V was shortened by 5 bases and J by 8 bases, with 18 bases between the two germline ends.

This clonotype was found many times. For the CDR3, the DNA is TGCGCCAGCAGCTTGACCAAGGATGGCTACACCTTC. Amino acids: CASSLTKDGYTF. The chain recombines TRBV5-1 with TRBJ1-2; D is unclear. The germline CDR1 and CDR2 sequences are SGHRS and YFSETQ. V lost 1 base to trimming and J lost 6 bases, with 7 bases between them. CDR3 length: 12 amino acids. Combining the CDR3 with reference TRBV5-1 and TRBJ1-2 gives the whole variable domain KAGVTQTPRYLIKTRGQQVTLSCSPISGHRSVSWYQQTPGQGLQFLFEYFSETQRNKGNFPGRFSGRQFSNSRSEMNVSTLELGDSALYLCASSLTKDGYTFGSGTRLTVV.

The chain employs TRBV9 and TRBJ2-1; TRBD2 agrees at 8 bases. This CDR3 has 16 residues. The germline V gene has CDR1 SGDLS and CDR2 YYNGEE. Losses at the gene ends were 0 bases for V and 0 bases for J; bases not matched to a gene: 2. The CDR3 DNA follows: TGTGCCAGCAGCGTAGTTGCGGGGGGCTCCTACAATGAGCAGTTCTTC. This translates into CASSVVAGGSYNEQFF.

In its sample, this clonotype was seen a few times. V and J are TRBV4-3 and TRBJ1-1, with D unclear. Per germline, CDR1 LGHNA and CDR2 YSLEER. The CDR3 consists of 15 residues. The ends were cut back, 5 bases at V and 3 bases at J, with 16 bases in the middle. CDR3 loop: CASSKGREIDTEAFF. In DNA, the CDR3 is TGCGCCAGCAGCAAAGGGAGGGAAATAGACACTGAAGCTTTCTTT.

The genes are TRBV9 and TRBJ2-5, with D possibly matching TRBD1 (6 bases). The CDR3 runs to 17 residues. Looked up from germline, CDR1 is SGDLS and CDR2 is YYNGEE. V lost 0 bases and J 2 bases, leaving 17 bases between the germline ends. The CDR3 DNA follows: TGTGCCAGCAGCGTAGGACCCTCGACAGGATTGCAAGAGACCCAGTACTTC. Translation: CASSVGPSTGLQETQYF.

This clonotype was counted ten times or more. The rearrangement joins TRBV10-3 to TRBJ1-1, with D possibly TRBD1 on 6 matching bases. The CDR3 runs 14 residues. Germline CDR1 and CDR2: ENHRY and SYGVKD. Trimming pared 0 bases from V and 6 bases from J, leaving 11 bases between. The CDR3 DNA reads TGTGCCATCAGTGAGTCCTCCAGGGGACCTGAAGCTTTCTTT. Its protein is CAISESSRGPEAFF.

This clonotype has a handful of counts. The gene calls are TRBV7-9 and TRBJ2-7; tentative D call: TRBD2 (6 bases). Germline-derived CDR1 and CDR2 are SEHNR and FQNEAQ (reference sequence). The CDR3 sequence is 15 residues long. V was shortened by 3 bases and J by 5 bases, with 17 bases between the two germline ends. The CDR3 here is CASSLVQGGPDEQYF. The DNA for the CDR3 is TGTGCCAGCAGCTTGGTGCAGGGAGGCCCGGACGAGCAGTACTTC.

The table lists this clonotype with a few counts. This chain connects TRBV20-1 to TRBJ1-6; 12 bases fit TRBD1. The CDR3 sequence is 14 residues long. CDR1 is DFQATT and CDR2 is SNEGSKA in the germline V gene (reference sequence). With 2 bases clipped from V and 14 bases from J, the junction kept 7 bases outside the gene matches. CDR3 DNA sequence: TGCAGTGCTAGACCCGGGACAGGGGGCGGATCCCTCCACTTT. This codes for CSARPGTGGGSLHF.

In this sample, this clonotype turned up a few times. The chain carries TRBV7-2 and TRBJ2-7; no definite D call. Germline V gene sequence: CDR1 SGHTA, CDR2 FQGNSA. V lost 3 bases to trimming and J lost 2 bases, with 14 bases between them. The CDR3 contains 15 residues. The CDR3, as DNA: TGTGCCAGCAGCTTTCTAGACGTCCAGACCTACGAGCAGTACTTC. As protein: CASSFLDVQTYEQYF.

The chain couples TRBV4-1 to TRBJ2-3; 11 bases align to TRBD2. The V and J ends lost 4 bases and 4 bases, in that order; junction bases with no gene match: 7. The CDR3 extends over 16 amino acids. The germline V gene has CDR1 MGHRA and CDR2 YSYEKL. Here the CDR3 reads CASSRPSGGSSDTQYF. Here the CDR3 DNA reads TGCGCCAGCAGCCGGCCTAGCGGGGGGAGTTCAGATACGCAGTATTTT.

This clonotype was found many times. The chain carries TRBV7-3 and TRBJ1-1; D gene unclear. Germline V CDR1 and CDR2: SGHTA, FQGTGA. V was shortened by 1 base and J by 2 bases, with 5 bases between the two germline ends. This CDR3 region has 13 residues. This CDR3 reads CASSLNRNTEAFF. In DNA, the CDR3 is TGTGCCAGCAGCTTAAACAGAAACACTGAAGCTTTCTTT.

J is TRBJ2-7 and V is TRBV10-3; D is ambiguous. Per the germline V gene, CDR1 is ENHRY and CDR2 is SYGVKD. The ends were cut back, 7 bases at V and 2 bases at J, with 15 bases in the middle. The CDR3 length is 14 residues. The CDR3 here is CAINPGQATYEQYF. As DNA, the CDR3 is TGTGCCATCAACCCGGGCCAAGCAACCTACGAGCAGTACTTC.

The table lists this clonotype with many counts. This chain uses TRBV20-1 with TRBJ2-7; D might be TRBD1 or TRBD2, each matching 5 bases. CDR1 and CDR2 from the germline V gene are DFQATT and SNEGSKA (reference sequence). The CDR3 spans 13 residues. V was clipped by 4 bases and J by 3 bases, with 13 bases between them. The CDR3 sequence: CSAISRGFYEQYV. In DNA, the CDR3 is TGCAGTGCTATTTCCCGGGGCTTCTACGAGCAGTACGTC.

The chain joins TRBV7-9 to TRBJ1-6; maybe TRBD1 (6 bases). The ends were cut back, 4 bases at V and 7 bases at J, with 11 bases in the middle. CDR3 length equals 14 residues. The germline gives CDR1 SEHNR, CDR2 FQNEAQ (reference sequence). The CDR3 region has the DNA TGTGCCAGCAGCTCGACAGGCGGGAATTCACCCCTCCACTTT. Its protein is CASSSTGGNSPLHF.

This clonotype was seen a handful of times. V usage is TRBV29-1 and J usage is TRBJ2-1; D perhaps matches TRBD1 (6 bases). Germline V gene data show CDR1 as SQVTM and CDR2 as ANQGSEA. Trimming cost V 6 bases and J 4 bases, with 13 bases left between them. The CDR3 is 13 residues long. CDR3 in amino acids: CSVVTTGYNEQFF. CDR3 sequence (DNA): TGCAGCGTAGTAACGACAGGATACAATGAGCAGTTCTTC.

This chain joins TRBV6-1 and TRBJ1-1; no reliable D call. Trimming stripped 5 bases from V and 6 bases from J, with 10 bases between. Per germline, CDR1 MNHNS and CDR2 SASEGT. The CDR3 extends over 12 amino acids. The DNA of the CDR3 is TGTGCCAGCAGTCCCTTGAAGGCTGAAGCTTTCTTT. The encoded protein is CASSPLKAEAFF.

The chain links TRBV6-1 to TRBJ2-7, with TRBD1 as a possible D gene (6 bases). Germline CDR1 MNHNS, CDR2 SASEGT. The CDR3 is made up of 12 amino acids. The V end lost 3 bases, the J end lost 4 bases, and 7 bases lay between the germline ends. The CDR3: CASSDRGYEQYF. The DNA of the CDR3 is TGTGCCAGCAGTGACAGGGGATACGAGCAGTACTTC.

Only a few counts were recorded for this clonotype. The J gene is TRBJ1-5, the V gene TRBV5-5, with D unresolved. This CDR3 comprises 15 residues. Germline CDR1 reads SGHKS; CDR2 reads YYEKEE (reference sequence). V was trimmed by 0 bases and J by 5 bases, leaving 12 bases between them. The DNA for the CDR3 is TGTGCCAGCAGCTTGGAGTACCGAATGTATCAGCCCCAGCATTTT. This encodes CASSLEYRMYQPQHF.

Only a few counts were recorded for this clonotype. The chain carries TRBV12-3 or TRBV12-4 and TRBJ2-3, with D possibly matching TRBD2 (5 bases). The CDR3 is 15 residues long. Between the trimmed V and J ends, which lost 7 bases and 2 bases, there was a span of 16 bases. The CDR3 DNA is TGTGCCAGCACCGCGGGTCAGTGGGTCACAGATACGCAGTATTTT. Encoded protein: CASTAGQWVTDTQYF.

This clonotype was found a few times. The CDR3 bases are TGTGCCAGCAGCCGTAGTGGAGGGGGGGACCACGAGCAGTACTTC. This encodes CASSRSGGGDHEQYF. This sequence joins TRBV7-2 and TRBJ2-7, with a possible D match to TRBD2 (7 bases). Trimming removed 5 bases at V and 5 bases at J, with 19 bases between. CDR3 size: 15 residues. Germline V gene data show CDR1 as SGHTA and CDR2 as FQGNSA.

The rearrangement uses TRBV5-4 and TRBJ1-2; weak D call: TRBD1 (5 bases). V was pared by 4 bases and J by 7 bases, with 11 bases between. Germline lookup yields CDR1 SGHNT and CDR2 YYREEE (reference sequence). This CDR3 region has 12 residues. CDR3 nucleotide sequence: TGTGCCAGCAGCCGGGACGGAGTTGGCTACACCTTC. The encoded protein is CASSRDGVGYTF.

The V gene is TRBV10-3, the J gene TRBJ1-5, with D maybe TRBD1 (6 bases). The germline V gene has CDR1 ENHRY and CDR2 SYGVKD. This CDR3 region has 15 residues. V was pared by 0 bases and J by 4 bases, with 10 bases between. The CDR3 sequence: CAISESGQGNQPQHF. The CDR3 DNA sequence: TGTGCCATCAGTGAGTCGGGGCAGGGGAATCAGCCCCAGCATTTT.